Listed here are 20 T cell receptor beta chains from one sample, sequenced in a study of T cell repertoires in cytomegalovirus infection. These receptors have no identified antigens. MiXCR was run by TCRdb on the reads, yielding one entry per CDR3 protein. The sample holds 70,000 to 85,000 distinct CDR3 sequences, around 37% seen once. The sequencing here drew on CD8+ T cells from cultured PBMCs, taken from culture after CMV antigen stimulation. All receptors come from a human donor in good health (CMV status not recorded). Some clones in this sample may be carry-over from other donors' samples.

This clonotype was detected only once. This chain uses TRBV5-1 with TRBJ2-7, with 8 bases identical to TRBD1. The germline V gene encodes CDR1 SGHRS and CDR2 YFSETQ. Losses at the gene ends were 3 bases for V and 5 bases for J; bases not matched to a gene: 7. This CDR3 region has 14 residues. For the CDR3, the DNA is TGCGCCAGCAGCTATGGACAGGGAAGCGACGAGCAGTACTTC. It is translated as CASSYGQGSDEQYF.

Points on this clonotype: One junction end does not reproduce the germline sequence, and a read error may be involved. The rearrangement joins TRBV2 to TRBJ2-6; a possible D gene is TRBD2 (5 bases). Germline values: CDR1 SNHLY, CDR2 FYNNEI. This CDR3 comprises 18 residues. CDR3 DNA: TGTGCCAGCACCCTACTAAGGGAGAGTACCTCTGGGACCAACGTCCTGACTTTC. It encodes CASTLLRESTSGTNVLTF.

The chain couples TRBV20-1 to TRBJ2-7; 10 bases align to TRBD1. CDR1 is DFQATT and CDR2 is SNEGSKA in the germline V gene (reference sequence). CDR3 length: 15 amino acids. With 0 bases clipped from V and 4 bases from J, the junction kept 6 bases outside the gene matches. CDR3 residues: CSARDRTGGTYEQYF. CDR3 coding DNA: TGCAGTGCTAGAGACCGGACAGGGGGAACGTACGAGCAGTACTTC.

This clonotype was seen a few times. The V gene is TRBV12-3 or TRBV12-4, the J gene TRBJ2-7; TRBD2 matches 8 bases. CDR3 length: 14 amino acids. The V and J ends lost 3 bases and 0 bases, in that order; junction bases with no gene match: 1. CDR3 coding DNA: TGTGCCAGCAGTTTCAGCGGGAGCTCCTACGAGCAGTACTTC. This sequence encodes CASSFSGSSYEQYF.

This clonotype was observed a single time. The J gene is TRBJ1-6, the V gene TRBV7-4; D uncertain. V dropped 4 bases and J dropped 7 bases, with 11 bases sitting between them. The CDR3 contains 14 residues. Germline loops: CDR1 SGHVT, CDR2 SQSDAQ. CDR3 sequence reads: CASSWTGVNSPLHF. CDR3 coding DNA: TGTGCCAGCAGCTGGACCGGGGTCAATTCACCCCTCCACTTT.

V and J are TRBV5-1 and TRBJ1-4; D might be TRBD1 (5 bases). With 0 bases removed from V and 8 bases from J, the gap between germline ends came to 17 bases. Germline-derived CDR1 and CDR2 are SGHRS and YFSETQ. This CDR3 region has 16 residues. CDR3 residues: CASSLARQGEEEKLFF. The CDR3, as DNA: TGCGCCAGCAGCTTGGCCAGGCAGGGTGAAGAGGAAAAACTGTTTTTT.

CDR3 region: CASSPTGGLAGTDTQYF. CDR3 bases: TGTGCCAGCAGTCCTACAGGGGGACTAGCGGGCACAGATACGCAGTATTTT. The chain uses TRBV12-3 or TRBV12-4 and TRBJ2-3; 11 nucleotides line up with TRBD2. The CDR3 contains 17 residues. Losses at the gene ends were 5 bases for V and 1 base for J; bases not matched to a gene: 8.

The chain employs TRBV2 and TRBJ1-6; no clear D gene. Per the germline V gene, CDR1 is SNHLY and CDR2 is FYNNEI. The CDR3 has 16 amino acids. V was cut by 0 bases and J by 10 bases, with 16 bases left in between. CDR3 bases: TGTGCCAGCAGTGAAGCCTTACTGGGTACTCAATCACCCCTCCACTTT. Protein sequence: CASSEALLGTQSPLHF.

This chain joins TRBV12-3 or TRBV12-4 and TRBJ2-7; D not certain. Trimming took off 2 bases at V and 5 bases at J, with 4 bases between the two ends. This CDR3 region has 11 residues. CDR3 nucleotide sequence: TGTGCCAGCAGTTTAAGGCACGAGCAGTACTTC. This codes for CASSLRHEQYF.

This chain connects TRBV11-3 to TRBJ2-1, with 9 bases lining up with TRBD2. The CDR3 length is 17 residues. Trimming took 1 base from V and 10 from J; bases not matched to a gene: 14. Looked up from germline, CDR1 is SGHNT and CDR2 is YENEEA. The CDR3 sequence: CASSLGPGTSPTYEQFF. The CDR3 DNA is TGTGCCAGCAGCTTAGGGCCCGGGACTAGCCCCACCTACGAGCAGTTCTTC.

CDR3 nucleotides: TGTGCCAGCAGCTTGGGGTGGACAGGGAGGAACGAGCAGTACTTC. Protein: CASSLGWTGRNEQYF. The chain has TRBV5-6 and TRBJ2-7, with TRBD1 matching 8 bases. The CDR3 is 15 residues long. Germline V gene sequence: CDR1 SGHDT, CDR2 YYEEEE. V shed 0 bases, J shed 5 bases, and the junction held 7 bases outside the gene matches.

This clonotype was detected only a few times. The rearrangement joins TRBV27 to TRBJ2-1; 8 bases line up with TRBD2. The CDR3 totals 15 residues. After removal of 6 bases from V and 5 bases from J, the junction contained 9 bases not matched to a gene. Germline V gives CDR1 MNHEY, CDR2 SMNVEV (reference sequence). The CDR3 DNA follows: TGTGCCAGCAGGCATGGCGGGGGGACACACAATGAGCAGTTCTTC. Protein sequence: CASRHGGGTHNEQFF.

V gene TRBV9 combines with J gene TRBJ2-7; D is uncertain. Germline V gene sequence: CDR1 SGDLS, CDR2 YYNGEE. The CDR3 is 14 residues long. The V end lost 4 bases, the J end lost 1 base, and 12 bases lay between the germline ends. The CDR3 DNA follows: TGTGCCAGCAGCCCAATGGACGGGTCCTACGAGCAGTACTTC. Amino acids: CASSPMDGSYEQYF.

This rearrangement joins TRBV7-2 to TRBJ1-1; 10 positions agree with TRBD1. In germline, CDR1 is SGHTA, CDR2 FQGNSA. The ends lost 4 bases at V and 0 bases at J; junction bases unmatched: 17. This CDR3 comprises 20 residues. The CDR3 coding sequence is TGTGCCAGCAGCTGGTCCGGGACAGGGGAGGTGGGGGTTATGAACACTGAAGCTTTCTTT. Its translation: CASSWSGTGEVGVMNTEAFF.

As regards this clonotype: One base away lies a much larger clone, so this may be a sequencing read error. The J gene is TRBJ1-2, the V gene TRBV7-2, with 9 bases aligning to TRBD1. CDR3 length: 18 amino acids. Germline CDR1 reads SGHTA; CDR2 reads FQGNSA. CDR3 sequence (DNA): TGTGCCAGCCTGAAAATCGTGGGTGGGGACAGGGCATCATATGGCTACGCCTTC. The encoded protein is CASLKIVGGDRASYGYAF.

The rearrangement joins TRBV7-9 to TRBJ2-7, with D perhaps matching TRBD2 (7 bases). V dropped 1 base and J dropped 1 base, with 11 bases sitting between them. Germline CDR1 is SEHNR and CDR2 is FQNEAQ (reference sequence). The CDR3 consists of 15 residues. The CDR3 is CASSLERGGSYEQYF. In DNA, the CDR3 is TGTGCCAGCAGCTTAGAGAGGGGGGGGTCCTACGAGCAGTACTTC. The full variable domain, with the rest looked up from reference TRBV7-9 and TRBJ2-7, is DTGVSQNPRHKITKRGQNVTFRCDPISEHNRLYWYRQTLGQGPEFLTYFQNEAQLEKSRLLSDRFSAERPKGSFSTLEIQRTEQGDSAMYLCASSLERGGSYEQYFGPGTRLTVT.

This clonotype was observed a few times. The chain has TRBV11-2 and TRBJ2-1; D possibly uses TRBD1 or TRBD2 (5 bases each). The CDR3 totals 15 residues. Germline V gives CDR1 SGHAT, CDR2 FQNNGV. V was cut by 1 base and J by 10 bases, with 17 bases left in between. The CDR3 loop is CASSLGGSHLEEQFF. For the CDR3, the DNA is TGTGCCAGCAGCTTAGGGGGGAGCCATTTGGAGGAGCAGTTCTTC.

The genes are TRBV7-2 and TRBJ2-3; a possible D gene is TRBD2 (6 bases). V gave up 1 base and J gave up 0 bases, with 8 bases separating them. The CDR3 consists of 15 residues. Germline values: CDR1 SGHTA, CDR2 FQGNSA. The CDR3 loop is CASSLVGTSTDTQYF. The CDR3 DNA is TGTGCCAGCAGCTTAGTCGGGACTAGCACAGATACGCAGTATTTT.

J is TRBJ1-5 and V is TRBV6-1; possible D gene TRBD1, 6 bases. The CDR3 length is 15 residues. Trimming took off 3 bases at V and 6 bases at J, with 15 bases between the two ends. CDR1 is MNHNS, CDR2 SASEGT, per germline. CDR3 loop: CASSEVGGSAQPQHF. Written as DNA, the CDR3 is TGTGCCAGCAGTGAGGTAGGGGGTAGTGCTCAGCCCCAGCATTTT.

This chain joins TRBV5-1 and TRBJ1-5; TRBD1 is a possible D gene (6 bases). Germline V lookup: CDR1 SGHRS, CDR2 YFSETQ. V gave up 2 bases and J gave up 1 base, with 13 bases separating them. The CDR3 has 16 amino acids. The CDR3 DNA reads TGCGCCAGCAGCTTAAGGGGACATACAAGCAATCAGCCCCAGCATTTT. Protein product: CASSLRGHTSNQPQHF.